A selection of T cell receptor beta chains follows, all from one sample in a study of shared clonotypes between healthy human individuals. Assay: immunoSEQ multiplex PCR; the TCRdb copy retains only in-frame clones and omits some. Of just over 2,000,000 clones listed, just under 95% are singletons. Source material: naive CD8+ T cells sorted from blood. All receptors come from a man aged 18 to 35 in good health. The CDR3 runs from the conserved cysteine through the conserved F or W. A D gene is named only where the DNA matches it firmly. The listing skips clone size in some rows; elsewhere it reads once, few, many or a size class.

clone_size j_call d_call v_call cdr3_nt cdr3_aa
NA TRBJ1-6 NA TRBV19 TGTGCCAGTAGTGGCAGTGGGTCACCCCTCCACTTT CASSGSGSPLHF
NA TRBJ2-7 NA TRBV6-1 TGTGCCAGCAGTGAATTCGAGGGCGAGGGGTTCTACGAGCAGTACTTC CASSEFEGEGFYEQYF
NA TRBJ2-7 NA TRBV4-1 TGCGCCAGCAGCCAAGATCAGGATTGGAGGGGCCGTGGCGAGCAGTACTTC CASSQDQDWRGRGEQYF
NA TRBJ1-2 NA TRBV27 TGTGCCAGCAGTTTTTCACCTCGGTTCGGCTACACCTTC CASSFSPRFGYTF
NA TRBJ1-2 NA TRBV5-6 TGTGCCAGCAGCTGGGGGTATGGCTACACCTTC CASSWGYGYTF
NA TRBJ1-1 NA TRBV10-1 TGCGCCAGCAGTGAGGCGGCGAACACTGAAGCTTTCTTT CASSEAANTEAFF
NA TRBJ1-5 TRBD1 TRBV6-5 TGTGCCAGCAGTTACGACAGGGTCCATCAGCCCCAGCATTTT CASSYDRVHQPQHF
NA TRBJ2-7 NA TRBV13 TGTGCCAGCAGCTTTACGGAGCCTAACGAGCAGTACTTC CASSFTEPNEQYF
NA TRBJ2-7 NA TRBV6-5 TGTGCCAGCAGGACAGGCCTAGAGCAGTACTTC CASRTGLEQYF
NA TRBJ2-1 TRBD2 TRBV5-1 TGCGCCAGCAGCTTGGGACTAGCGGGAGGGCCCGGGCAGTTCTTC CASSLGLAGGPGQFF
NA TRBJ2-7 NA TRBV27 TGTGCCAGCAGTTTAACTCCAGACTCCTACGAGCAGTACTTC CASSLTPDSYEQYF
NA TRBJ2-7 NA TRBV19 TGTGCCAGTAGTATGGCAGGGTTACGCTACGAGCAGTACTTC CASSMAGLRYEQYF
NA TRBJ2-4 NA TRBV4-1 TGCGCCAGCAGCCAAGATGACTCATCGGGGGCCAAAAACATTCAGTACTTC CASSQDDSSGAKNIQYF
NA TRBJ1-5 NA TRBV27 TGTGCCAGCAGTTCAAGGGGTCAGCCCCAGCATTTT CASSSRGQPQHF
NA TRBJ2-1 NA TRBV30 TGTGCCTGGAGCCCTGTGGCGGAGCAGTTCTTC CAWSPVAEQFF
NA TRBJ2-7 NA TRBV9 TGTGCCAGCAGCCCAGGGACACGTCACTACGAGCAGTACTTC CASSPGTRHYEQYF
NA TRBJ1-2 NA TRBV7-6 TGTGCCAGCAGCTTATTGGGCCCCAACGACGGCTATGGCTACACCTTC CASSLLGPNDGYGYTF
once TRBJ1-4 NA TRBV7-8 TGTGCCAGCAGTGGGTTAAAGGAGAATGAAAAACTGTTTTTT CASSGLKENEKLFF